This entry lists 29 T cell receptor beta chains sequenced from one sample in a study of blood T cell repertoires in COVID-19. Assay used: immunoSEQ multiplex PCR; TCRdb lists only in-frame clones, some missing. The sample carries about 170,000 clones, 82% recorded once. The sequencing sample was made of peripheral blood. The receptors here all came from a woman in her 70s with acute or convalescent COVID-19.

This clone was recorded a few times. V gene TRBV3-1 (or the pseudogene TRBV3-2) combines with J gene TRBJ1-6; D is perhaps TRBD1 (6 bases). CDR3 length: 15 residues. CDR1 and CDR2 from the germline V gene are LGHDT and YNNKEL (reference sequence). The ends were cut back, 3 bases at V and 4 bases at J, with 10 bases in the middle. DNA for the CDR3: TGTGCCAGCAGCCAGACAGGACTGTATAATTCACCCCTCCACTTT. Residues: CASSQTGLYNSPLHF.

V usage is TRBV28 and J usage is TRBJ1-6; unclear D gene. CDR3 size: 14 residues. V gave up 6 bases and J gave up 7 bases, with 13 bases separating them. Germline values: CDR1 MDHEN, CDR2 SYDVKM. The CDR3 region is CASRSGMGNSPLHF. The CDR3 DNA follows: TGTGCCAGCAGGTCGGGAATGGGGAATTCACCCCTCCACTTT. The full variable domain, its missing parts supplied by reference TRBV28 and TRBJ1-6, is DVKVTQSSRYLVKRTGEKVFLECVQDMDHENMFWYRQDPGLGLRLIYFSYDVKMKEKGDIPEGYSVSREKKERFSLILESASTNQTSMYLCASRSGMGNSPLHFGNGTRLTVT.

CDR3: CASSLASGQNYGYTF. For the CDR3, the DNA is TGTGCCAGCAGCTTAGCTAGTGGACAGAACTATGGCTACACCTTC. The chain carries TRBV7-6 and TRBJ1-2; possibly TRBD1 for D (6 bases). Germline CDR1 is SGHVS and CDR2 is FNYEAQ. V lost 0 bases, J lost 2 bases, and 10 bases lay in between. CDR3 length equals 15 residues.

The chain carries TRBV5-4 and TRBJ2-5, with D maybe TRBD1 (6 bases). The CDR3 sequence is 14 residues long. Germline loops: CDR1 SGHNT, CDR2 YYREEE (reference sequence). V was pared by 2 bases and J by 2 bases, with 10 bases between. CDR3 region: CASSLQGSQETQYF. The CDR3 bases are TGTGCCAGCAGCTTACAGGGATCACAAGAGACCCAGTACTTC.

The chain recombines TRBV7-8 with TRBJ1-1, with TRBD1 matching over 7 bases. This CDR3 is built from 13 residues. V lost 5 bases to trimming and J lost 1 base; unmatched junction nucleotides: 1. Germline-derived CDR1 and CDR2 are SGHVS and FQNEAQ. In DNA, the CDR3 is TGTGCCAGCAGCAACAGGGGGAACACTGAAGCTTTCTTT. Amino acid sequence: CASSNRGNTEAFF.

This clone appeared once. The same CDR3 is also encoded by other DNA sequences in this sample. This chain connects TRBV27 to TRBJ1-2; 9 bases match TRBD1. Germline V lookup: CDR1 MNHEY, CDR2 SMNVEV (reference sequence). The CDR3 length is 13 residues. V shed 4 bases, J shed 4 bases, and the junction held 1 base outside the gene matches. The CDR3 bases are TGTGCCAGCAGTTCGACAGGGGGCTATGGCTACACCTTC. This sequence encodes CASSSTGGYGYTF.

This clone has just one count. Here the CDR3 DNA reads TGTGCCAGCTCACCTATAGGGGGGGACACTGAAGCTTTCTTT. Amino acid sequence: CASSPIGGDTEAFF. The genes are TRBV18 and TRBJ1-1; TRBD1 is a possible D gene (6 bases). Germline assignment: CDR1 KGHSH and CDR2 LQKENI. V lost 3 bases and J 3 bases, leaving 11 bases between the germline ends. This CDR3 region has 14 residues. The entire variable domain, with the rest obtained from reference TRBV18 and TRBJ1-1, is as follows: NAGVMQNPRHLVRRRGQEARLRCSPMKGHSHVYWYRQLPEEGLKFMVYLQKENIIDESGMPKERFSAEFPKEGPSILRIQQVVRGDSAAYFCASSPIGGDTEAFFGQGTRLTVV.

The rearrangement joins TRBV19 to TRBJ2-1; D is perhaps TRBD1 (6 bases). The CDR3 consists of 15 residues. CDR1 and CDR2 (germline): LNHDA, SQIVND (reference sequence). Trimming shortened V by 2 bases and J by 7 bases, and 15 bases separated the two germline ends. CDR3 sequence reads: CASSISQGGYNEQFF. CDR3 in DNA: TGTGCCAGTAGTATATCACAGGGTGGGTATAATGAGCAGTTCTTC.

The chain has TRBV5-1 and TRBJ1-4; unclear D gene. CDR1 and CDR2 (germline): SGHRS, YFSETQ. The CDR3 runs 14 residues. The germline V and J ends were trimmed by 4 bases and 2 bases, with 9 bases remaining between them. The CDR3, as DNA: TGCGCCAGCAGCACCAGTAATACTAATGAAAAACTGTTTTTT. Protein product: CASSTSNTNEKLFF.

V is TRBV28 and J is TRBJ1-1, with D maybe TRBD1 (5 bases). The length of the CDR3 is 12 residues. From germline, CDR1 is MDHEN and CDR2 SYDVKM. The ends were cut back, 6 bases at V and 10 bases at J, with 15 bases in the middle. Written as DNA, the CDR3 is TGTGCCAGCAGGCTCCAGGGTCAGGGAGCTTTCTTT. This codes for CASRLQGQGAFF.

The V and J genes are TRBV20-1 and TRBJ2-3; D remains unclear. CDR1 is DFQATT and CDR2 is SNEGSKA in the germline V gene (reference sequence). The CDR3 has 11 amino acids. Trimming removed 5 bases from V and 6 bases from J, with 9 bases in between. CDR3 protein: CSAANGDTQYF. CDR3 DNA: TGCAGTGCTGCCAACGGTGATACGCAGTATTTT.

This rearrangement joins TRBV19 to TRBJ1-1; D is unclear. V lost 5 bases and J 5 bases, leaving 12 bases between the germline ends. CDR3 length: 13 residues. Germline V gene data show CDR1 as LNHDA and CDR2 as SQIVND (reference sequence). The CDR3 loop is CASSRAGGTEAFF. CDR3 in DNA: TGTGCCAGTAGTCGGGCAGGAGGGACTGAAGCTTTCTTT.

The rearrangement joins TRBV10-1 to TRBJ1-2, with 9 bases that match TRBD1. Germline V lookup: CDR1 WNHNN, CDR2 SYGVQD (reference sequence). Germline trimming cut 6 bases from V and 4 bases from J; bases unmatched to any gene: 6. CDR3 size: 14 residues. CDR3 amino acids: CASRWTGDSYGYTF. CDR3 bases: TGCGCCAGCAGATGGACAGGGGACAGCTATGGCTACACCTTC.

This clone has more than one count but fewer than ten. The V call is TRBV23-1, the J call TRBJ2-5, with 7 nucleotides matching TRBD1. TRBV23-1 is an ORF for which the function is uncertain. This CDR3 is 14 amino acids long. J gave up 3 bases and V 0 bases, and 1 base lay outside the gene matches. CDR3 DNA: TGCGCCAGCAGTCAATCGCAGGGGGAAGAGACCCAGTACTTC. Translation: CASSQSQGEETQYF.

The V gene is TRBV2, the J gene TRBJ1-3; 7 bases fit TRBD1. Trimming cost V 3 bases and J 0 bases; bases outside gene matches: 5. The CDR3 is 16 amino acids. CDR1 SNHLY and CDR2 FYNNEI come from the germline V gene. The CDR3 region is CASSEQQGLSGNTIYF. CDR3 bases: TGTGCCAGCAGTGAGCAACAGGGGCTCTCTGGAAACACCATATATTTT. The full variable domain, with the rest looked up from reference TRBV2 and TRBJ1-3, is EPEVTQTPSHQVTQMGQEVILRCVPISNHLYFYWYRQILGQKVEFLVSFYNNEISEKSEIFDDQFSVERPDGSNFTLKIRSTKLEDSAMYFCASSEQQGLSGNTIYFGEGSWLTVV.

J is TRBJ2-7 and V is TRBV27, with 10 bases matching TRBD1. V was pared by 3 bases and J by 2 bases, with 4 bases of the junction left unmatched. This CDR3 region has 15 residues. The germline CDR1 and CDR2 sequences are MNHEY and SMNVEV (reference sequence). Here the CDR3 DNA reads TGTGCCAGCAGTTTGTCGGGGACAGGGGCCTACGAGCAGTACTTC. This sequence encodes CASSLSGTGAYEQYF.

The chain carries TRBV9 and TRBJ2-3; TRBD2 might be the D (5 bases). From germline, CDR1 is SGDLS and CDR2 YYNGEE. V lost 0 bases, J lost 4 bases, and 21 bases lay in between. The length of the CDR3 is 18 residues. The CDR3 DNA is TGTGCCAGCAGCGTAGGGAGGCATAATCTAGCTCTTTCAGATACGCAGTATTTT. As protein: CASSVGRHNLALSDTQYF.

This clone was observed a few times. V usage is TRBV5-4 and J usage is TRBJ2-2; 9 bases fit TRBD1. Unmatched junction bases numbered 15, after V lost 8 bases and J lost 7 bases. CDR1 is SGHNT, CDR2 YYREEE, per germline (reference sequence). CDR3 size: 16 residues. The CDR3, as DNA: TGTGCCAGTGCCACAGGGACAGGGCGTTCTGGCGGGGAGCTGTTTTTT. Protein: CASATGTGRSGGELFF.

The chain uses TRBV6-5 and TRBJ1-3, with TRBD1 matching over 7 bases. Losses at the gene ends were 6 bases for V and 4 bases for J; bases not matched to a gene: 9. CDR3 length: 15 amino acids. Germline CDR1 MNHEY, CDR2 SVGAGI. CDR3 amino acids: CASRKTGFGGNTIYF. CDR3 sequence (DNA): TGTGCCAGCAGGAAGACAGGGTTCGGAGGAAACACCATATATTTT.

This clone has just a few counts. The chain employs TRBV27 and TRBJ2-7; TRBD1 matches 7 bases. CDR3 size: 16 residues. CDR1 MNHEY and CDR2 SMNVEV come from the germline V gene (reference sequence). Losses at the gene ends were 6 bases for V and 0 bases for J; bases not matched to a gene: 11. The CDR3 spells CASRLDPWTGSYEQYF. The DNA for the CDR3 is TGTGCCAGCAGACTTGACCCCTGGACAGGCTCCTACGAGCAGTACTTC.

The chain employs TRBV28 and TRBJ1-2; TRBD1 aligns across 9 bases. The germline CDR1 and CDR2 sequences are MDHEN and SYDVKM. V lost 5 bases to trimming and J lost 3 bases; unmatched junction nucleotides: 1. The CDR3 runs to 13 residues. The CDR3, as DNA: TGTGCCAGCAGTCGGGACAGGGACTATGGCTACACCTTC. It is translated as CASSRDRDYGYTF.

The chain recombines TRBV27 with TRBJ2-7; possibly TRBD1 for D (5 bases). V dropped 3 bases and J dropped 0 bases, with 9 bases sitting between them. CDR3 length: 14 residues. Per the germline V gene, CDR1 is MNHEY and CDR2 is SMNVEV (reference sequence). The DNA for the CDR3 is TGTGCCAGCAGTTTGGGGCGGTACTCCTACGAGCAGTACTTC. It is translated as CASSLGRYSYEQYF.

The V call is TRBV6-5, the J call TRBJ1-5; 9 nucleotides agree with TRBD1. CDR1 is MNHEY, CDR2 SVGAGI, per germline. With 4 bases clipped from V and 1 base from J, the junction kept 5 bases outside the gene matches. CDR3 length: 16 amino acids. The CDR3 coding sequence is TGTGCCAGCAGTTCCCCGGACAGGGGAAGCAATCAGCCCCAGCATTTT. Protein product: CASSSPDRGSNQPQHF.

The DNA for the CDR3 is TGTGCCAGCACCTCTGGAGGGGGGGCCTACAATGAGCAGTTCTTC. This encodes CASTSGGGAYNEQFF. The chain joins TRBV5-4 to TRBJ2-1, with a tentative D call TRBD2 (7 bases). The CDR3 is 15 residues long. Germline CDR1 reads SGHNT; CDR2 reads YYREEE (reference sequence). V lost 6 bases and J 2 bases, leaving 15 bases between the germline ends.

This chain connects TRBV24-1 to TRBJ2-3; D is uncertain. Trimming took off 0 bases at V and 2 bases at J, with 5 bases between the two ends. Germline values: CDR1 KGHDR, CDR2 SFDVKD. The CDR3 sequence is 14 residues long. The CDR3 DNA sequence: TGTGCCACCAGTGATTTGCCTACCACAGATACGCAGTATTTT. Its protein product is CATSDLPTTDTQYF.

The DNA for the CDR3 is TGTGCCAGCAGTAGAGCGGGGGGGGTCAACATTCAGTACTTC. The encoded protein is CASSRAGGVNIQYF. This chain links TRBV28 with TRBJ2-4, with 10 positions matching TRBD2. Germline V gene sequence: CDR1 MDHEN, CDR2 SYDVKM. The CDR3 runs 14 residues. V dropped 5 bases and J dropped 7; count of bases not matched to a gene: 5.

The CDR3 region has the DNA TGCGCCAGCAGCCAACAACTCCTAAGCTCCTACAATGAGCAGTTCTTC. Protein product: CASSQQLLSSYNEQFF. V and J are TRBV4-3 and TRBJ2-1; D is ambiguous. The CDR3 runs 16 residues. V lost 2 bases, J lost 0 bases, and 11 bases lay in between. CDR1 LGHNA and CDR2 YSLEER come from the germline V gene.

The V call is TRBV13, the J call TRBJ2-3, with TRBD2 matching over 9 bases. V shed 1 base, J shed 0 bases, and the junction held 2 bases outside the gene matches. The CDR3 loop spans 16 amino acids. Per the germline V gene, CDR1 is PRHDT and CDR2 is FYEKMQ (reference sequence). DNA for the CDR3: TGTGCCAGCAGCTTAGTTCTAGCGGGAAGCACAGATACGCAGTATTTT. Its translation is CASSLVLAGSTDTQYF.

The rearrangement uses TRBV7-2 and TRBJ2-3; D not certain. The CDR3 length is 13 residues. V lost 4 bases, J lost 2 bases, and 7 bases lay in between. Germline V CDR1 and CDR2: SGHTA, FQGNSA. This CDR3 is CASSSYNTDTQYF. The CDR3, as DNA: TGTGCCAGCAGCTCTTACAACACAGATACGCAGTATTTT.